The next 26 T cell receptor beta chains were all read from a single sample in a study of T cells in Graves' hyperthyroidism and ophthalmopathy. The TCR beta CDR3 regions underwent amplification using RNA transcripts as the source. The HTBI primer set served for first-round RT-PCR of the TCR CDR3. TCRdb recomputed calls from the multiplex PCR reads with MiXCR, one row per CDR3 protein. Seen here are a few hundred thousand distinct CDR3 sequences, 20% observed once, and the top ten hold about 25%. The specimen sequenced was blood. The source is a man aged 18-30 years with Graves' hyperthyroidism.

This clonotype turned up a few times. The chain couples TRBV13 to TRBJ2-5; the D gene is possibly TRBD2 (6 bases). Per germline, CDR1 PRHDT and CDR2 FYEKMQ (reference sequence). The CDR3 loop spans 13 amino acids. V lost 5 bases and J lost 9, with 16 bases in between. The CDR3 is CASSQGTVGAQYF. Written as DNA, the CDR3 is TGTGCCAGCAGCCAAGGGACTGTCGGGGCCCAGTACTTC.

This clonotype was seen a few times. The gene calls are TRBV5-1 and TRBJ1-1; D uncertain. The CDR3 spans 15 residues. V was trimmed by 2 bases and J by 4 bases, leaving 15 bases between them. In germline, CDR1 is SGHRS, CDR2 YFSETQ. Here the CDR3 reads CASSFERPFVTEAFF. In nucleotides, the CDR3 is TGCGCCAGCAGCTTCGAGCGGCCCTTTGTCACTGAAGCTTTCTTT.

This clonotype was counted ten times or more. This chain's CDR3 is CASSQSPSNQPQHF. CDR3 sequence (DNA): TGCGCCAGCAGCCAGAGTCCTAGCAATCAGCCCCAGCATTTT. The V and J genes are TRBV4-1 and TRBJ1-5; D is unresolved. Germline values: CDR1 MGHRA, CDR2 YSYEKL. The CDR3 has 14 amino acids. Between the trimmed V and J ends, which lost 3 bases and 0 bases, there was a span of 6 bases.

This clonotype showed up many times. CDR3 sequence reads: CASSPTQVNTGELFF. DNA for the CDR3: TGTGCCAGCAGCCCAACGCAAGTGAACACCGGGGAGCTGTTTTTT. The chain employs TRBV13 and TRBJ2-2, with D unresolved. This CDR3 is built from 15 residues. V lost 5 bases and J 1 base, leaving 11 bases between the germline ends. The germline V gene has CDR1 PRHDT and CDR2 FYEKMQ (reference sequence).

This clonotype was detected many times. This chain links TRBV6-1 with TRBJ2-2, with 9 bases that match TRBD1. J was trimmed by 4 bases and V by 7 bases; bases with no gene match: 10. Per the germline V gene, CDR1 is MNHNS and CDR2 is SASEGT. This CDR3 region has 16 residues. CDR3 DNA: TGTGCCAGCACTCGGGACAGGGACTTATCCACCGGGGAGCTGTTTTTT. It is translated as CASTRDRDLSTGELFF.

This sequence joins TRBV27 and TRBJ2-7; D unresolved. CDR3 length: 18 amino acids. Germline lookup yields CDR1 MNHEY and CDR2 SMNVEV (reference sequence). Trimming removed 4 bases at V and 2 bases at J, with 24 bases between. CDR3 residues: CASSSSGLAPGPPYEQYF. The CDR3 nucleotides are TGTGCCAGCAGTTCAAGTGGTTTGGCGCCGGGTCCTCCCTACGAGCAGTACTTC.

This clonotype was seen many times. J is TRBJ1-1 and V is TRBV5-6; 8 bases agree with TRBD1. CDR1 SGHDT and CDR2 YYEEEE come from the germline V gene. The CDR3 runs to 17 residues. Trimming at V came to 4 bases and at J to 1 base, leaving 12 bases not matched to a gene. Here the CDR3 DNA reads TGTGCCAGCAGCGCATTGGACAGGGTGGAGAAGAACACTGAAGCTTTCTTT. Amino acid sequence: CASSALDRVEKNTEAFF.

This clonotype was counted at least ten times. This chain uses TRBV19 with TRBJ1-5, with TRBD1 matching over 7 bases. Unmatched junction bases numbered 14, after V lost 7 bases and J lost 11 bases. The CDR3 covers 14 residues. Looked up from germline, CDR1 is LNHDA and CDR2 is SQIVND (reference sequence). The CDR3, as DNA: TGTGCCAGTACCCGGGACAGACTCTCTAGGGCCCAGCATTTT. Translated: CASTRDRLSRAQHF.

The chain joins TRBV29-1 to TRBJ2-3; 9 nucleotides align to TRBD2. The CDR3 sequence is 15 residues long. The V gene's germline CDR1 is SQVTM and CDR2 ANQGSEA. Unmatched junction bases numbered 7, after V lost 4 bases and J lost 2 bases. The CDR3 DNA follows: TGCAGCGTTGTAGCCGCTAGCGGGACCACAGATACGCAGTATTTT. Its protein product is CSVVAASGTTDTQYF.

This clonotype was found many times. The chain couples TRBV6-5 to TRBJ1-2; no reliable D call. Germline V CDR1 and CDR2: MNHEY, SVGAGI. The CDR3 spans 16 residues. Trimming removed 5 bases at V and 1 base at J, with 17 bases between. The CDR3, as DNA: TGTGCCAGCAGTAACACCTGGGATCCCCATAACTATGGCTACACCTTC. Translating it yields CASSNTWDPHNYGYTF.

The chain couples TRBV2 to TRBJ2-4; TRBD1 matches at 7 bases. This CDR3 has 14 amino acids. Germline CDR1 SNHLY, CDR2 FYNNEI. Trimming took 7 bases from V and 1 from J; bases not matched to a gene: 4. As DNA, the CDR3 is TGTGCCAGCAAGGAGGACAGGGCCAAAAACATTCAGTACTTC. Residues: CASKEDRAKNIQYF.

This clonotype was counted at least ten times. CDR3 nucleotides: TGTGCCAGCACGCAAGGGCTTGATCAGCCCCAGCATTTT. Translated: CASTQGLDQPQHF. V gene TRBV6-5 combines with J gene TRBJ1-5; D is unresolved. In germline, CDR1 is MNHEY, CDR2 SVGAGI. This CDR3 contains 13 residues. Trimming cost V 7 bases and J 5 bases, with 12 bases left between them.

Many counts were recorded for this clonotype. The gene calls are TRBV6-2 or TRBV6-3 and TRBJ1-2; D gene uncertain. Germline V CDR1 and CDR2: MNHEY, SVGEGT. Between the trimmed V and J ends, which lost 4 bases and 4 bases, there was a span of 19 bases. The CDR3 length is 16 residues. The CDR3 DNA sequence: TGTGCCAGCAGTTCCGACGGGTTGATCATATCCTATGGCTACACCTTC. Residues: CASSSDGLIISYGYTF.

The V call is TRBV19, the J call TRBJ2-7; 8 nucleotides match TRBD1. Germline-derived CDR1 and CDR2 are LNHDA and SQIVND (reference sequence). V lost 5 bases, J lost 4 bases, and 7 bases stayed unmatched. The CDR3 loop spans 14 amino acids. DNA of the CDR3: TGTGCCAGTAGTGGCCGGGACAGGCCTTACGAGCAGTACTTC. The encoded protein is CASSGRDRPYEQYF.

The V call is TRBV15, the J call TRBJ1-5; 8 positions agree with TRBD1. The CDR3 is 14 residues long. Germline-derived CDR1 and CDR2 are LNHNV and YYDKDF (reference sequence). With 5 bases clipped from V and 3 bases from J, the junction kept 3 bases outside the gene matches. Written as DNA, the CDR3 is TGTGCCACCAGCCGGACAGGGCTCAATCAGCCCCAGCATTTT. Translation gives CATSRTGLNQPQHF. Full variable domain (outside the CDR3, taken from reference TRBV15 and TRBJ1-5): DAMVIQNPRYQVTQFGKPVTLSCSQTLNHNVMYWYQQKSSQAPKLLFHYYDKDFNNEADTPDNFQSRRPNTSFCFLDIRSPGLGDTAMYLCATSRTGLNQPQHFGDGTRLSIL.

This clonotype was seen more than once but under ten times. This sequence joins TRBV27 and TRBJ1-3, with TRBD1 as a possible D gene (5 bases). The CDR3 totals 15 residues. Per germline, CDR1 MNHEY and CDR2 SMNVEV (reference sequence). Trimming took off 3 bases at V and 2 bases at J, with 11 bases between the two ends. The DNA of the CDR3 is TGTGCCAGCAGTTTCAGCGGCAGGGCTGGAAACACCATATATTTT. Translating it yields CASSFSGRAGNTIYF.

There are many counts of this clonotype. V gene TRBV7-9 combines with J gene TRBJ1-2, with TRBD1 matching 10 bases. J lost 6 bases, V lost 6 bases, and 4 bases had no gene match. In germline, CDR1 is SEHNR, CDR2 FQNEAQ (reference sequence). The CDR3 length is 13 residues. CDR3 region: CASRPGTGDGYTF. CDR3 in DNA: TGTGCCAGCAGGCCCGGGACAGGGGATGGCTACACCTTC.

The CDR3 coding sequence is TGTGCCAGCAGTTACTCGGGCGAGGGGAACACTGAAGCTTTCTTT. This translates into CASSYSGEGNTEAFF. The rearrangement links TRBV6-5 to TRBJ1-1; D ambiguous. Looked up from germline, CDR1 is MNHEY and CDR2 is SVGAGI. CDR3 length: 15 residues. The ends were cut back, 0 bases at V and 1 base at J, with 9 bases in the middle.

This clonotype was detected many times. The chain combines TRBV30 with TRBJ2-2; tentative D call: TRBD1 (5 bases). The germline V and J ends were trimmed by 3 bases and 2 bases, with 10 bases remaining between them. This CDR3 comprises 14 residues. Germline CDR1 reads GTSNPN; CDR2 reads SVGIG (reference sequence). The CDR3 sequence is CAWSWGRNTGELFF. In DNA, the CDR3 is TGTGCCTGGAGCTGGGGCCGAAACACCGGGGAGCTGTTTTTT.

This clonotype was observed a handful of times. V and J are TRBV29-1 and TRBJ2-7; 7 bases map to TRBD1. J was trimmed by 1 base and V by 5 bases; bases with no gene match: 5. The CDR3 totals 13 residues. CDR1 is SQVTM, CDR2 ANQGSEA, per germline. The CDR3 reads CSVSLQGSYEQYF. The CDR3 coding sequence is TGCAGCGTTTCGTTACAGGGGTCCTACGAGCAGTACTTC.

This clonotype was observed many times. In DNA form, the CDR3 reads TGTGCCACCAGTTCCTTGGGGACCCAGTACTTC. Protein: CATSSLGTQYF. The chain employs TRBV24-1 and TRBJ2-5; D is unclear. The germline V and J ends were trimmed by 6 bases and 7 bases, with 8 bases remaining between them. The germline CDR1 and CDR2 sequences are KGHDR and SFDVKD. This CDR3 comprises 11 residues.

In this sample, this clonotype turned up many times. The chain has TRBV10-2 and TRBJ2-7, with D possibly called TRBD1 or TRBD2 (5 bases each). Germline loops: CDR1 WSHSY, CDR2 SAAADI. The CDR3 covers 15 residues. Trimming pared 6 bases from V and 2 bases from J, leaving 17 bases between. CDR3 in amino acids: CASSASRDGAYEQYF. DNA for the CDR3: TGCGCCAGCAGCGCTTCCCGGGACGGGGCCTACGAGCAGTACTTC.

This clonotype was seen ten or more times. The germline gene is not matched at one end of the junction; a read error may be the cause. J is TRBJ1-5 and V is TRBV5-1; D unresolved. This CDR3 comprises 15 residues. The germline CDR1 and CDR2 sequences are SGHRS and YFSETQ. The CDR3 nucleotides read TGTGCCAGCAGCTTGGACGGTTATAGCAATCAGCCCCAGCATTTT. It is translated as CASSLDGYSNQPQHF.

The V and J genes are TRBV11-2 and TRBJ2-5; TRBD1 matches at 7 bases. The CDR3 has 14 amino acids. J lost 0 bases, V lost 7 bases, and 5 bases had no gene match. Germline V gives CDR1 SGHAT, CDR2 FQNNGV. CDR3 sequence (DNA): TGTGCCAGCACTCCCGGGACAGACCAAGAGACCCAGTACTTC. It yields the protein CASTPGTDQETQYF.

This clonotype was seen a handful of times. The chain employs TRBV12-5 and TRBJ1-1; 10 nucleotides line up with TRBD1. Germline assignment: CDR1 LGHNT and CDR2 FRNRAP. This CDR3 comprises 16 residues. V lost 0 bases and J lost 7; bases outside the gene matches: 8. The CDR3 reads CASGLVLGQGVDEAFF. In nucleotides, the CDR3 is TGTGCTAGTGGTTTGGTACTTGGACAGGGGGTGGATGAAGCTTTCTTT.

This clonotype was found many times. The chain couples TRBV20-1 to TRBJ1-1; 8 positions agree with TRBD1. In germline, CDR1 is DFQATT, CDR2 SNEGSKA (reference sequence). The CDR3 is made up of 14 amino acids. V lost 4 bases to trimming and J lost 3 bases; unmatched junction nucleotides: 7. The CDR3 loop reads CSATHGQGHTEAFF. CDR3 in DNA: TGCAGTGCTACCCACGGACAGGGCCACACTGAAGCTTTCTTT.